Given below is one T cell receptor (beta chain) in context. What it recognizes is unknown. This sample is part of a study of cytomegalovirus exposure and HLA in healthy donors. Study-level findings and limits: A missense DCLRE1C variant was associated with V- and J-gene trimming of TCR beta chains in a later analysis, and an independent cohort replicated the association. Exclusion as indistinguishable affected some V segments, including TRBV6-2 and TRBV6-3. Most TCR beta V segments were productive about 90% or about 30% of the time in an earlier analysis.

In germline, CDR1 is SQVTM, CDR2 ANQGSEA. The CDR3 runs to 14 residues. Trimming cost V 2 bases and J 10 bases; bases outside gene matches: 8. The PCR was carried out with 60 Vbeta primers and 13 Jbeta primers. The table came from immunoSEQ multiplex PCR; TCRdb's copy has only in-frame clones and leaves some out. The table includes tens of thousands of clones, over 70% detected once. The specimen was PBMCs. This TCR came from a man aged 55 to 69 in good health and CMV-seronegative. This rearrangement joins TRBV29-1 to TRBJ2-1, with TRBD2 matching 10 bases. As DNA, the CDR3 is TGCAGCGTTGAATTAGTAACTAGCGGGGCCGAGCAGTTCTTC. The encoded protein is CSVELVTSGAEQFF.